This T cell receptor (beta chain) was found in a study of cytomegalovirus exposure and HLA in healthy donors. Study outcomes and limitations: Usually a TCR sequence was rare, but some public TCRs were found in many donors.

With 60 Vbeta and 13 Jbeta primers, the PCR was carried out. Using immunoSEQ multiplex PCR, the repertoire was profiled, and TCRdb retains in-frame clones only, with some absent. Of 110,000 or so clones in the sample, about an eighth were seen once. In this sample, this clone turned up a few times. Its antigen is as yet unknown. Other nucleotide sequences from this sample produce the same CDR3. The source is a man aged 40-50 years in good health and CMV-seropositive. Sequenced input: PBMCs.

In DNA form, the CDR3 reads TGCGCCAGCAGCCAAGTTCCAGGGGCCATAAACTATGGCTACACCTTC. As protein: CASSQVPGAINYGYTF. The rearrangement joins TRBV4-1 to TRBJ1-2; D possibly corresponds to TRBD1 (6 bases). There are 16 residues in the CDR3. From germline, CDR1 is MGHRA and CDR2 YSYEKL. V lost 1 base, J lost 2 bases, and 14 bases lay in between.